The 11 T cell receptor beta chains reported below all come from one sample, sequenced in a study of T-cell reconstitution after alpha-beta-depleted transplantation in children. Preparing the TCRbeta library involved the use of unique molecular identifiers. TCRdb itself ran the PCR reads through MiXCR, one entry per CDR3 protein. The sample comprises around 490,000 distinct CDR3 sequences, roughly an eighth of which are singletons, and around 15% rests with the top ten. The source was PBMCs, mostly from graft donor cells, collected 180 days after TCRalphabeta/CD19-depleted stem cell transplant. These receptors all stem from a female patient aged 2 to 10 who had a stem cell transplant for aplastic anemia, so the T cells may come from the graft donor.

V usage is TRBV15 and J usage is TRBJ2-5; D unclear. CDR1 and CDR2 (germline): LNHNV, YYDKDF (reference sequence). This CDR3 comprises 16 residues. Trimming removed 1 base at V and 5 bases at J, with 17 bases between. In DNA form, the CDR3 reads TGTGCCACCAGCAGAGGGGCCCTGAGCCTAGGGGAGACCCAGTACTTC. This sequence encodes CATSRGALSLGETQYF.

This clonotype was seen at least ten times. This rearrangement joins TRBV5-1 to TRBJ2-5; no reliable D call. Per the germline V gene, CDR1 is SGHRS and CDR2 is YFSETQ. The V end lost 0 bases, the J end lost 4 bases, and 4 bases lay between the germline ends. CDR3 size: 12 residues. In DNA form, the CDR3 reads TGCGCCAGCAGCTTGGTCGCAGAGACCCAGTACTTC. Translated: CASSLVAETQYF.

At least ten counts were recorded for this clonotype. The chain has TRBV20-1 and TRBJ2-5; D is undetermined. Germline CDR1 DFQATT, CDR2 SNEGSKA (reference sequence). The CDR3 length is 13 residues. V was pared by 1 base and J by 2 bases, with 8 bases between. The CDR3, as DNA: TGCAGTGCTAGAGCGGGTTCGCAAGAGACCCAGTACTTC. Translation: CSARAGSQETQYF.

This clonotype was seen a few times. The rearrangement links TRBV18 to TRBJ1-1; D is possibly TRBD1 (5 bases). The CDR3 loop spans 15 amino acids. Trimming pared 2 bases from V and 2 bases from J, leaving 12 bases between. Germline lookup yields CDR1 KGHSH and CDR2 LQKENI. For the CDR3, the DNA is TGTGCCAGCTCACCAGGCAGGGTTGGAAACACTGAAGCTTTCTTT. It encodes CASSPGRVGNTEAFF.

In regard to this clonotype: A read error may explain this, as a much larger clone is one base away. The chain uses TRBV18 and TRBJ1-1, with no clear D. Germline lookup yields CDR1 KGHSH and CDR2 LQKENI. The CDR3 extends over 12 amino acids. The CDR3 DNA reads TGTGCCAGCCCACCAATGTTCACTGAAGCTTTCTTT. Protein: CASPPMFTEAFF.

This clonotype has just a few counts. This chain links TRBV12-3 or TRBV12-4 with TRBJ2-5; the D gene is possibly TRBD1 (5 bases). The V end was cut by 2 bases, the J end by 6 bases, with 13 bases between. The CDR3 has 14 residues. CDR3 DNA: TGTGCCAGCAGTTTAATCGACAGCCAGAAGACCCAGTACTTC. Encoded protein: CASSLIDSQKTQYF.

This clonotype has just a few counts. The chain recombines TRBV13 with TRBJ2-2; TRBD1 matches at 8 bases. V gave up 4 bases and J gave up 7 bases; unmatched junction bases: 5. From germline, CDR1 is PRHDT and CDR2 FYEKMQ (reference sequence). The CDR3 has 14 amino acids. CDR3 residues: CASSSDRVIGELFF. The DNA for the CDR3 is TGTGCCAGCAGCTCGGACAGGGTAATCGGGGAGCTGTTTTTT.

This clonotype has only a few counts. V gene TRBV6-1 combines with J gene TRBJ2-7, with unresolved D. The CDR3 runs 14 residues. Germline-derived CDR1 and CDR2 are MNHNS and SASEGT. Trimming pared 3 bases from V and 4 bases from J, leaving 13 bases between. CDR3 sequence (DNA): TGTGCCAGCAGTGAGTTACCTCTAATTTACGAGCAGTACTTC. Translated, it gives CASSELPLIYEQYF.

This clonotype was recorded a few times. The chain is built from TRBV20-1 and TRBJ2-7, with D unresolved. Germline CDR1 and CDR2: DFQATT and SNEGSKA (reference sequence). V was cut by 3 bases and J by 3 bases, with 6 bases left in between. CDR3 length equals 11 residues. The CDR3 DNA reads as TGCAGTGCTAGCCCCGTCTACGAGCAGTACTTC. Protein sequence: CSASPVYEQYF.

This clonotype was seen once. The V and J genes are TRBV5-1 and TRBJ2-3, with D unresolved. The V and J ends lost 0 bases and 1 base respectively, with 12 bases between them. The CDR3 is 16 amino acids. From germline, CDR1 is SGHRS and CDR2 YFSETQ. CDR3 DNA sequence: TGCGCCAGCAGCTTGGGACTTTACGAACGCACAGATACGCAGTATTTT. Its protein is CASSLGLYERTDTQYF.

The CDR3 nucleotides are TGTGCCAGCTCGCAGGGACAGAAAAACATTCAGTACTTC. This encodes CASSQGQKNIQYF. V is TRBV18 and J is TRBJ2-4, with 7 bases fitting TRBD1. Looked up from germline, CDR1 is KGHSH and CDR2 is LQKENI. The CDR3 covers 13 residues. J lost 4 bases, V lost 6 bases, and 3 bases had no gene match. The full variable domain, rest sourced from reference TRBV18 and TRBJ2-4, is NAGVMQNPRHLVRRRGQEARLRCSPMKGHSHVYWYRQLPEEGLKFMVYLQKENIIDESGMPKERFSAEFPKEGPSILRIQQVVRGDSAAYFCASSQGQKNIQYFGAGTRLSVL.